Presented here are 28 T cell receptor beta chains from one specimen sequenced in a study of T cell clones after liver transplantation. The table came from immunoSEQ multiplex PCR; TCRdb's copy has only in-frame clones and leaves some out. The table shows around 75,000 clones, with around four fifths occurring only once. The sample here was CD4+ T cells from blood, taken roughly 50 months after liver transplant. These TCRs come from a human patient who received a liver transplant. Some T cells may be transferred from the graft donor.

This clone was counted once. The chain joins TRBV28 to TRBJ2-7; TRBD2 matches 7 bases. The trim removed 6 bases at V and 2 bases at J, leaving 4 bases unmatched. There are 13 residues in the CDR3. Germline CDR1 MDHEN, CDR2 SYDVKM. CDR3 sequence reads: CASRLSGPYEQYF. For the CDR3, the DNA is TGTGCCAGCAGGCTTAGCGGGCCCTACGAGCAGTACTTC.

This clone was observed a few times. The V call is TRBV14, the J call TRBJ1-1; maybe TRBD1 (5 bases). CDR1 and CDR2 (germline): SGHDN, FVKESK. V was shortened by 1 base and J by 3 bases, with 18 bases between the two germline ends. CDR3 length: 17 residues. CDR3 residues: CASSQAMVWGDYTEAFF. As DNA, the CDR3 is TGTGCCAGCAGCCAAGCCATGGTATGGGGGGATTACACTGAAGCTTTCTTT.

V and J are TRBV29-1 and TRBJ2-1; 9 bases agree with TRBD2. The J segment lost 5 bases and the V segment lost 6 bases, leaving 5 bases of the junction unmatched. There are 13 residues in the CDR3. Germline V CDR1 and CDR2: SQVTM, ANQGSEA. CDR3 residues: CSVQASGNNEQFF. CDR3 nucleotides: TGCAGCGTCCAGGCTAGCGGGAACAATGAGCAGTTCTTC.

V is TRBV6-5 and J is TRBJ1-5, with D unresolved. V was cut by 0 bases and J by 8 bases, with 8 bases left in between. The length of the CDR3 is 13 residues. Germline CDR1 reads MNHEY; CDR2 reads SVGAGI. The CDR3 sequence: CASSYSRFEPQHF. CDR3 nucleotides: TGTGCCAGCAGTTACTCACGGTTCGAGCCCCAGCATTTT.

The V call is TRBV5-1, the J call TRBJ2-1; D is unclear. Germline-derived CDR1 and CDR2 are SGHRS and YFSETQ. This CDR3 has 15 residues. Trimming shortened V by 2 bases and J by 0 bases, and 9 bases separated the two germline ends. Here the CDR3 DNA reads TGCGCCAGCAGCTTTGGCCATAGCTCCTACAATGAGCAGTTCTTC. Protein sequence: CASSFGHSSYNEQFF.

V is TRBV19 and J is TRBJ1-4; 7 bases are shared with TRBD1. Germline values: CDR1 LNHDA, CDR2 SQIVND (reference sequence). V lost 5 bases and J lost 3; bases outside the gene matches: 9. The CDR3 loop spans 16 amino acids. In nucleotides, the CDR3 is TGTGCCAGTAGTGCGACAGGGCGGGAGCCTAATGAAAAACTGTTTTTT. It is translated as CASSATGREPNEKLFF.

The rearrangement uses TRBV7-9 and TRBJ2-5; D possibly corresponds to TRBD2 (5 bases). Trimming took 1 base from V and 5 from J, leaving 11 bases between them. Germline values: CDR1 SEHNR, CDR2 FQNEAQ (reference sequence). The CDR3 has 14 residues. The CDR3 reads CASSLGSGVETQYF. The CDR3 bases are TGTGCCAGCAGCTTAGGCTCCGGGGTGGAGACCCAGTACTTC.

The V and J genes are TRBV2 and TRBJ2-5; 15 nucleotides line up with TRBD2. The V gene end was trimmed by 5 bases and the J gene end by 5 bases; junction bases not matched to a gene: 6. The V gene's germline CDR1 is SNHLY and CDR2 FYNNEI. The CDR3 has 16 amino acids. The CDR3 is CASSPGLAGGSETQYF. As DNA, the CDR3 is TGTGCCAGCAGTCCGGGACTAGCGGGGGGTTCTGAGACCCAGTACTTC.

The chain joins TRBV4-3 to TRBJ1-6; D is undetermined. This CDR3 comprises 15 residues. V lost 2 bases, J lost 10 bases, and 15 bases lay in between. Germline CDR1 LGHNA, CDR2 YSLEER. The CDR3 protein is CASSQKVGYGSPLHF. The CDR3 bases are TGCGCCAGCAGCCAAAAGGTCGGATATGGGTCACCCCTCCACTTT.

With regard to this clone: A read error may be the cause here, since a much bigger clone is one base away. V is TRBV6-5 and J is TRBJ1-2, with 7 bases aligning to TRBD1. Germline-derived CDR1 and CDR2 are MNHEY and SVGAGI. V lost 6 bases to trimming and J lost 4 bases; unmatched junction nucleotides: 2. The CDR3 totals 12 residues. Here the CDR3 DNA reads TGTGCCAGCAGAGACAGGGTCTATGGCTACACCTTC. Encoded protein: CASRDRVYGYTF.

In this sample, this clone turned up a few times. The rearrangement joins TRBV9 to TRBJ2-3; 14 nucleotides line up with TRBD2. CDR3 length equals 18 residues. Germline assignment: CDR1 SGDLS and CDR2 YYNGEE. V lost 4 bases, J lost 0 bases, and 7 bases stayed unmatched. The CDR3 region is CASSPLGTSGGSTDTQYF. Written as DNA, the CDR3 is TGTGCCAGCAGCCCCTTGGGGACTAGCGGGGGAAGCACAGATACGCAGTATTTT.

The CDR3 DNA sequence: TGTGCCATCAGTGGCCATGAGGCGGGGGTCGGCGAGCAGTACTTC. Its translation: CAISGHEAGVGEQYF. This chain uses TRBV10-3 with TRBJ2-7; the match to TRBD2 covers 7 bases. The CDR3 runs to 15 residues. Germline V gene data show CDR1 as ENHRY and CDR2 as SYGVKD. With V trimmed by 4 bases and J by 6 bases, 12 bases remained unmatched.

The rearrangement joins TRBV11-2 to TRBJ2-2; no reliable D call. V was clipped by 3 bases and J by 4 bases, with 3 bases between them. This CDR3 comprises 12 residues. The germline gives CDR1 SGHAT, CDR2 FQNNGV. This CDR3 is CASSFSTGELFF. The CDR3 DNA is TGTGCCAGCAGCTTCAGCACCGGGGAGCTGTTTTTT.

This chain joins TRBV7-3 and TRBJ2-5; 10 bases align to TRBD2. The CDR3 sequence is 15 residues long. V shed 5 bases, J shed 5 bases, and the junction held 8 bases outside the gene matches. The V gene's germline CDR1 is SGHTA and CDR2 FQGTGA. Written as DNA, the CDR3 is TGTGCCAGCAGCCCAGGGGGACTAGCGCTGGAGACCCAGTACTTC. It encodes CASSPGGLALETQYF.

This chain links TRBV7-2 with TRBJ2-5; 9 bases are shared with TRBD2. V was clipped by 3 bases and J by 3 bases; unmatched bases: 2. The CDR3 contains 14 residues. Germline assignment: CDR1 SGHTA and CDR2 FQGNSA. Here the CDR3 DNA reads TGTGCCAGCAGCTTCAGCGGGGGGAAAGAGACCCAGTACTTC. Protein product: CASSFSGGKETQYF.

The V call is TRBV18, the J call TRBJ1-4; a weak D match, TRBD1 (5 bases). V gave up 6 bases and J gave up 6 bases, with 14 bases separating them. CDR3 size: 14 residues. Germline assignment: CDR1 KGHSH and CDR2 LQKENI. The CDR3 protein is CASSQVGVDEKLFF. CDR3 coding DNA: TGTGCCAGCTCGCAAGTGGGGGTTGATGAAAAACTGTTTTTT.

V and J are TRBV4-2 and TRBJ1-1, with 8 bases lining up with TRBD1. The V and J ends lost 5 bases and 2 bases, in that order; junction bases with no gene match: 13. Germline V CDR1 and CDR2: LGHNA, YNFKEQ. The CDR3 length is 17 residues. The CDR3 DNA sequence: TGTGCCAGCAGCGTCGGGACAGGTCGAAGTTCCAACACTGAAGCTTTCTTT. Translation: CASSVGTGRSSNTEAFF.

The rearrangement joins TRBV7-8 to TRBJ1-5; no clear D. The CDR3 has 14 amino acids. V dropped 2 bases and J dropped 6 bases, with 11 bases sitting between them. The V gene's germline CDR1 is SGHVS and CDR2 FQNEAQ. CDR3 nucleotide sequence: TGTGCCAGCAGCTTAATATGGGGAGGTCAGCCCCAGCATTTT. The encoded protein is CASSLIWGGQPQHF. Supplemented by reference TRBV7-8 and TRBJ1-5, the full variable domain reads GAGVSQSPRYKVAKRGQDVALRCDPISGHVSLFWYQQALGQGPEFLTYFQNEAQLDKSGLPSDRFFAERPEGSVSTLKIQRTQQEDSAVYLCASSLIWGGQPQHFGDGTRLSIL.

In this sample, this clone turned up once. As DNA, the CDR3 is TGTGCCTGGCGACAGCTGAACACTGAAGCTTTCTTT. It translates to CAWRQLNTEAFF. The chain is built from TRBV30 and TRBJ1-1, with D maybe TRBD1 (5 bases). Germline V gene sequence: CDR1 GTSNPN, CDR2 SVGIG (reference sequence). CDR3 length: 12 residues. Trimming shortened V by 5 bases and J by 0 bases, and 7 bases separated the two germline ends.

The genes are TRBV7-9 and TRBJ2-7; possible D gene TRBD2, 5 bases. Trimming removed 4 bases from V and 9 bases from J, with 16 bases in between. Per the germline V gene, CDR1 is SEHNR and CDR2 is FQNEAQ (reference sequence). The CDR3 is 13 residues long. For the CDR3, the DNA is TGTGCCAGCAGCTCCGAGGGAGTCCTGGCGCAGTACTTC. Amino acids: CASSSEGVLAQYF.

This clone was counted between two and nine times. The rearrangement links TRBV11-2 to TRBJ2-5, with TRBD2 matching 12 bases. The CDR3 loop spans 15 amino acids. Trimming at V came to 5 bases and at J to 4 bases, leaving 5 bases not matched to a gene. Germline-derived CDR1 and CDR2 are SGHAT and FQNNGV. The CDR3 protein is CASSPRLAGVETQYF. The DNA of the CDR3 is TGTGCCAGCAGCCCGAGACTAGCGGGAGTAGAGACCCAGTACTTC.

This chain uses TRBV9 with TRBJ2-1; TRBD2 is a possible D gene (5 bases). Germline V gene sequence: CDR1 SGDLS, CDR2 YYNGEE. Trimming pared 0 bases from V and 5 bases from J, leaving 6 bases between. CDR3 length equals 13 residues. Written as DNA, the CDR3 is TGTGCCAGCAGCGTAGCGGGGAACAATGAGCAGTTCTTC. Translated: CASSVAGNNEQFF.

The chain is built from TRBV7-2 and TRBJ1-3; the D gene is possibly TRBD1 (6 bases). This CDR3 has 15 residues. V was clipped by 1 base and J by 2 bases, with 9 bases between them. From germline, CDR1 is SGHTA and CDR2 FQGNSA. The CDR3 loop reads CASSLEGVAGNTIYF. The CDR3 DNA reads TGTGCCAGCAGCTTAGAGGGGGTTGCTGGAAACACCATATATTTT. Together with reference TRBV7-2 and TRBJ1-3, the CDR3 gives the full variable domain: GAGVSQSPSNKVTEKGKDVELRCDPISGHTALYWYRQSLGQGLEFLIYFQGNSAPDKSGLPSDRFSAERTGGSVSTLTIQRTQQEDSAVYLCASSLEGVAGNTIYFGEGSWLTVV.

The J gene is TRBJ2-2, the V gene TRBV7-3, with D uncertain. Per the germline V gene, CDR1 is SGHTA and CDR2 is FQGTGA. The CDR3 has 11 amino acids. The V end was cut by 6 bases, the J end by 1 base, with 0 bases between. Written as DNA, the CDR3 is TGTGCCAGCAGGAACACCGGGGAGCTGTTTTTT. This translates into CASRNTGELFF.

This clone was observed a handful of times. The V call is TRBV20-1, the J call TRBJ2-7; TRBD1 or TRBD2 may be the D gene (5 bases each). The CDR3 has 10 residues. V lost 6 bases, J lost 6 bases, and 9 bases lay in between. Looked up from germline, CDR1 is DFQATT and CDR2 is SNEGSKA (reference sequence). CDR3 DNA: TGCAGTGCCTGGGGGACCGAGCAGTACTTC. This translates into CSAWGTEQYF.

This chain uses TRBV5-1 with TRBJ2-7; 8 nucleotides agree with TRBD1. Germline V gene lookup returns CDR1 SGHRS and CDR2 YFSETQ. The V segment lost 3 bases and the J segment 1 base; nucleotides outside the gene matches: 9. The length of the CDR3 is 16 residues. CDR3 amino acids: CASSWEGDRPSYEQYF. The DNA of the CDR3 is TGCGCCAGCAGCTGGGAAGGGGACAGGCCGTCCTACGAGCAGTACTTC. Full variable domain (remainder filled in from reference TRBV5-1 and TRBJ2-7): KAGVTQTPRYLIKTRGQQVTLSCSPISGHRSVSWYQQTPGQGLQFLFEYFSETQRNKGNFPGRFSGRQFSNSRSEMNVSTLELGDSALYLCASSWEGDRPSYEQYFGPGTRLTVT.

This chain connects TRBV7-2 to TRBJ2-5; TRBD1 agrees at 7 bases. J was trimmed by 5 bases and V by 5 bases; bases with no gene match: 8. Germline V gene lookup returns CDR1 SGHTA and CDR2 FQGNSA. The CDR3 length is 14 residues. This CDR3 is CASSPPPRGETQYF. The CDR3 nucleotides read TGTGCCAGCAGCCCCCCGCCCAGGGGGGAGACCCAGTACTTC.

Only a few counts were recorded for this clone. This chain links TRBV5-8 with TRBJ2-7; TRBD2 aligns across 8 bases. Germline CDR1 is SGHTS and CDR2 is YDEGEE. Trimming removed 4 bases from V and 2 bases from J; junction bases left unmatched: 8. This CDR3 comprises 15 residues. CDR3 nucleotides: TGTGCCAGCAGCAGGCTAGCGGGCAAAGCCTACGAGCAGTACTTC. It codes for CASSRLAGKAYEQYF.